This is a list of T cell receptor beta chains from one sample in a study of blood T cell repertoires in COVID-19. The assay was immunoSEQ multiplex PCR, and TCRdb's table has in-frame clones only and misses some. The data hold more than 45,000 clones, with 82% observed a single time. The sample comprised peripheral blood. Receptors were obtained from a woman in her sixties with acute or convalescent COVID-19. Each CDR3 is given with its conserved first and last residue. The order of the fields is D gene, J gene, V gene, clone size, CDR3 protein, CDR3 DNA. The D gene is left open where the match is weak. Some rows mark clone size as missing; the rest say once, few, many or name a class of expanded clone.

d_gene: TRBD1; j_gene: TRBJ1-2; v_gene: TRBV27; abundance: NA; CDR3aa: CASRFLAGGRGYTF; CDR3nt: TGTGCCAGCAGATTTTTGGCAGGGGGGAGAGGCTACACCTTC
d_gene: NA; j_gene: TRBJ2-3; v_gene: TRBV7-7; abundance: NA; CDR3aa: CASSARGSTDTQYF; CDR3nt: TGTGCTAGCAGCGCCCGGGGGAGCACAGATACGCAGTATTTT
d_gene: TRBD1; j_gene: TRBJ1-2; v_gene: TRBV14; abundance: NA; CDR3aa: CASSQVGTGASYGYTF; CDR3nt: TGTGCCAGCAGCCAAGTTGGGACAGGGGCATCCTATGGCTACACCTTC
d_gene: TRBD1; j_gene: TRBJ1-1; v_gene: TRBV7-9; abundance: NA; CDR3aa: CASSQITGDLDTEAFF; CDR3nt: TGTGCCAGCAGCCAAATAACAGGGGACCTAGACACTGAAGCTTTCTTT
d_gene: TRBD2; j_gene: TRBJ2-5; v_gene: TRBV7-2; abundance: NA; CDR3aa: CASSTPSGGAYQETQYF; CDR3nt: TGTGCCAGCAGCACCCCTAGCGGGGGGGCGTACCAAGAGACCCAGTACTTC
d_gene: TRBD1; j_gene: TRBJ1-1; v_gene: TRBV18; abundance: few; CDR3aa: CASSGTGGTEAFF; CDR3nt: TGTGCCAGCTCCGGGACAGGGGGCACTGAAGCTTTCTTT
d_gene: NA; j_gene: TRBJ2-6; v_gene: TRBV5-1; abundance: NA; CDR3aa: CASSQGQAGANVLTF; CDR3nt: TGCGCCAGCAGCCAAGGACAAGCTGGGGCCAACGTCCTGACTTTC
d_gene: TRBD1; j_gene: TRBJ1-5; v_gene: TRBV27; abundance: NA; CDR3aa: CACSPRTGEQPQHF; CDR3nt: TGTGCCTGCAGTCCTCGGACAGGGGAACAGCCCCAGCATTTT
d_gene: NA; j_gene: TRBJ2-3; v_gene: TRBV7-9; abundance: few; CDR3aa: CASSLEGASSTDTQYF; CDR3nt: TGTGCCAGCAGCTTAGAAGGGGCTTCTAGCACAGATACGCAGTATTTT
d_gene: TRBD2; j_gene: TRBJ2-2; v_gene: TRBV4-1; abundance: NA; CDR3aa: CASSHSGGGGISNTGELFF; CDR3nt: TGCGCCAGCAGCCATTCCGGTGGGGGGGGTATATCGAACACCGGGGAGCTGTTTTTT
d_gene: TRBD1; j_gene: TRBJ2-7; v_gene: TRBV10-3; abundance: NA; CDR3aa: CASTGTGAYEQYF; CDR3nt: TGTGCCTCGACCGGGACAGGGGCCTACGAGCAGTACTTC
d_gene: NA; j_gene: TRBJ1-1; v_gene: TRBV20-1; abundance: NA; CDR3aa: CSASTQTEAFF; CDR3nt: TGCAGTGCTAGTACGCAGACTGAAGCTTTCTTT
d_gene: TRBD2; j_gene: TRBJ2-3; v_gene: TRBV10-3; abundance: once; CDR3aa: CAISKGLAGGLGTDTQYF; CDR3nt: TGTGCCATCAGCAAGGGACTAGCGGGGGGGCTTGGCACAGATACGCAGTATTTT
d_gene: TRBD1; j_gene: TRBJ1-3; v_gene: TRBV3-1/TRBV3-2; abundance: NA; CDR3aa: CASSRTPGQALSGNTIYF; CDR3nt: TGTGCCAGCAGTCGCACCCCGGGACAGGCCCTCTCTGGAAACACCATATATTTT
d_gene: TRBD1; j_gene: TRBJ2-7; v_gene: TRBV6-5; abundance: NA; CDR3aa: CASSYRRTGIPYEQYF; CDR3nt: TGTGCCAGCAGTTACCGCCGGACAGGGATACCCTACGAGCAGTACTTC
d_gene: NA; j_gene: TRBJ2-5; v_gene: TRBV5-1; abundance: NA; CDR3aa: CASSFGGEETQYF; CDR3nt: TGCGCCAGCAGCTTTGGAGGGGAGGAGACCCAGTACTTC
d_gene: TRBD1; j_gene: TRBJ1-1; v_gene: TRBV10-2; abundance: NA; CDR3aa: CASRGGRGDAFF; CDR3nt: TGCGCCAGCAGGGGGGGCAGGGGGGATGCTTTCTTT
d_gene: TRBD1; j_gene: TRBJ1-1; v_gene: TRBV11-2; abundance: few; CDR3aa: CASSLKDRGTEAFF; CDR3nt: TGTGCCAGCAGCTTAAAGGACAGGGGCACTGAAGCTTTCTTT
d_gene: NA; j_gene: TRBJ2-2; v_gene: TRBV11-2; abundance: NA; CDR3aa: CASFGLDTGELFF; CDR3nt: TGTGCCAGCTTCGGGTTGGACACCGGGGAGCTGTTTTTT
d_gene: NA; j_gene: TRBJ2-7; v_gene: TRBV6-5; abundance: few; CDR3aa: CASSYAGQFSEQYF; CDR3nt: TGTGCCAGCAGTTACGCGGGACAGTTCTCCGAGCAGTACTTC